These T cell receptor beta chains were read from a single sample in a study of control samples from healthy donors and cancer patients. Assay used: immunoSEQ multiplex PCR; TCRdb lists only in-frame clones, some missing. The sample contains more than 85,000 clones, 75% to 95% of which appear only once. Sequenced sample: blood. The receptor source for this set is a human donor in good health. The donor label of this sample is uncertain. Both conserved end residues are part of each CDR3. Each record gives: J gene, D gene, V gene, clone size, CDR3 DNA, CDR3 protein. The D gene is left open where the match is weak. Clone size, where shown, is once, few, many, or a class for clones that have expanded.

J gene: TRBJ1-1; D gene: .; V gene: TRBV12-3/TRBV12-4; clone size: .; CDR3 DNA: TGTGCCAGCAGTTTGGATCAGGGCACTGAAGCTTTCTTT; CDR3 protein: CASSLDQGTEAFF
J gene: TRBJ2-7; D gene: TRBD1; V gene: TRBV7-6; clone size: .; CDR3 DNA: TGTGCCAGCAGCCCCGGACAGGACTCTTACTACGAGCAGTACTTC; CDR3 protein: CASSPGQDSYYEQYF
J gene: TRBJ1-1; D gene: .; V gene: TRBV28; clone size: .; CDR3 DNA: TGTGCCAGCAGTAGTCTTTACAGGACCCAAACGATAAAGGGGGCTTTCTTT; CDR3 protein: CASSSLYRTQTIKGAFF
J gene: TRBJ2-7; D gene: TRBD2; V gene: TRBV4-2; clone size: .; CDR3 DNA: TGTGCCAGCAGCCAAGCCCGGACTAGCGGGGGGGCCGTTTACGAGCAGTACTTC; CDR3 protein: CASSQARTSGGAVYEQYF
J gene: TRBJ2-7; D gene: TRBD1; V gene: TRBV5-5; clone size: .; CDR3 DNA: TGTGCCAGCAGCATGGACAGGAGCAGCGACGAGCAGTACTTC; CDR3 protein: CASSMDRSSDEQYF
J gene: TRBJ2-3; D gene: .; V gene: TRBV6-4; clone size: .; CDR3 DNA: TGTGCCAGCAGTGACCGCGGGGTTTCTAGCACAGATACGCAGTATTTT; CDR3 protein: CASSDRGVSSTDTQYF
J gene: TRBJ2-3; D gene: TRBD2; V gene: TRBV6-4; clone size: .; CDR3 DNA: TGTGCCAGCAGTGACTCGGGACTAGCGGGGGAGACAGATACGCAGTATTTT; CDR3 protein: CASSDSGLAGETDTQYF
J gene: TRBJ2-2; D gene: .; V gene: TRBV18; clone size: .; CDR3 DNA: TGTGCCAGCTCACCGTTCGGGGGAACGAACACCGGGGAGCTGTTTTTT; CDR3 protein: CASSPFGGTNTGELFF
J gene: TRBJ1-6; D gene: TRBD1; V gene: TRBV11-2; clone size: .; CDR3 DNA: TGTGCCAGCAGCTTAGAGACAGGGGGAAATTCACCCCTCCACTTT; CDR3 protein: CASSLETGGNSPLHF
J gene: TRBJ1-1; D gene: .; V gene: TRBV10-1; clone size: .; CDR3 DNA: TGCGCCAGCAGTGAGACAGTCGGTGAAGCTTTCTTT; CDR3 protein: CASSETVGEAFF
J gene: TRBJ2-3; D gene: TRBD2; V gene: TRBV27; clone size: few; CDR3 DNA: TGTGCCAGCAGCCGCCGGGACCCCGGGGGGGATACGCAGTATTTT; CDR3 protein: CASSRRDPGGDTQYF
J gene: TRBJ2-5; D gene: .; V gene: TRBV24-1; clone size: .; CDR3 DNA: TGTGCCACCACTGAGGGAGAGACCCAGTACTTC; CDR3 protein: CATTEGETQYF
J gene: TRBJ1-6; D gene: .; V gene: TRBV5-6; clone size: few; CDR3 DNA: TGTGCCAGCAGCTTTCTCGGGCAGGGAGGGTCACCCCTCCACTTT; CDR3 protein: CASSFLGQGGSPLHF
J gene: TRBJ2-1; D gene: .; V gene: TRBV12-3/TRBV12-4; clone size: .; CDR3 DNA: TGTGCCAGCAGCGTTAACAATGAGCAGTTCTTC; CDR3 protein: CASSVNNEQFF
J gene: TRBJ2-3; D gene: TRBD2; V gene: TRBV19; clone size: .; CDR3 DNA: TGTGCCAGTAGTATACCGCTAGCGGGGATTGCTAGCACAGATACGCAGTATTTT; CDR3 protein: CASSIPLAGIASTDTQYF
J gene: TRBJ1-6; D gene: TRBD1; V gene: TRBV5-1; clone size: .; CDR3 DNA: TGCGCCAGCAGCTCCGACAGGGGAAATTCACCCCTCCACTTT; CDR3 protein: CASSSDRGNSPLHF
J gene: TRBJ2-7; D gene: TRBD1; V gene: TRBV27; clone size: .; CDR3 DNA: TGTGCCAGCAGTCCGACAGGGTCCATAGGGTCCTACGAGCAGTACTTC; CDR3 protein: CASSPTGSIGSYEQYF
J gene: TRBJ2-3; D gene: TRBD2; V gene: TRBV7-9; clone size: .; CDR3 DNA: TGTGCCAGCAGCCAACCCCTCACGGGGGGTGACACAGATACGCAGTATTTT; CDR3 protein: CASSQPLTGGDTDTQYF
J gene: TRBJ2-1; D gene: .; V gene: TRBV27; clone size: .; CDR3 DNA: TGTGCCAGCAGTTTGAACGATGAGCAGTTCTTC; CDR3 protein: CASSLNDEQFF
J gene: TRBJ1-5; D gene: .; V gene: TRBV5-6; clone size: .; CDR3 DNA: TGTGCCAGCAGCTTGGGATCGGGCAATCAGCCCCAGCATTTT; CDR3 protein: CASSLGSGNQPQHF
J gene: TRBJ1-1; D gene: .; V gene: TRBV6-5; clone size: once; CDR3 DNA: TGTGCCAGCAGGACGGGGAACACTGAAGCTTTCTTT; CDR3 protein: CASRTGNTEAFF
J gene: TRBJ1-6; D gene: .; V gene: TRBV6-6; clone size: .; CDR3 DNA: TGTGCCAGCAGTTCCTCCGGGGATTTCCTTTCACCCCTCCACTTT; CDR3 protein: CASSSSGDFLSPLHF
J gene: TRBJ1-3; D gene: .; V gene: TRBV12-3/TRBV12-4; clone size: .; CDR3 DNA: TGTGCCAGCACCGCCGGGAGGGCCATATATTTT; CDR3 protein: CASTAGRAIYF
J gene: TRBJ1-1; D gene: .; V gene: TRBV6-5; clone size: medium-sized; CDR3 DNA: TGTGCCAGCAGTTTCCGTGGGGAGAACACTGAAGCTTTCTTT; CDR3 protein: CASSFRGENTEAFF
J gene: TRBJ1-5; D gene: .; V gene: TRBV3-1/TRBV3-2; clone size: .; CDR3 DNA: TGTGCCAGCAGCCGGTGGGGATCGAATCAGCCCCAGCATTTT; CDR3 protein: CASSRWGSNQPQHF
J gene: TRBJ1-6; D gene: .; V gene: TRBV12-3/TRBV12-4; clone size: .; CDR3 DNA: TGTGCCAGCAGTTTTGACTATAATTCACCCCTCCACTTT; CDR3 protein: CASSFDYNSPLHF
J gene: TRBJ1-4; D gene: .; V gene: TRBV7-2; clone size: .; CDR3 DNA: TGTGCCAGCAGCTTAGCTAGAGGGGGTGGACCCATGTTTAATGAAAAACTGTTTTTT; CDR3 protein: CASSLARGGGPMFNEKLFF
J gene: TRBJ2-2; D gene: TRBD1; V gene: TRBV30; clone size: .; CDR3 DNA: TGTGCCTGGAGTAGGGACAGGGGGATAAACACCGGGGAGCTGTTTTTT; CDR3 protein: CAWSRDRGINTGELFF
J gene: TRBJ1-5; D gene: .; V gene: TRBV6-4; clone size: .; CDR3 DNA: TGTGCCAGCAGTCAGGAGAGCAATCAGCCCCAGCATTTT; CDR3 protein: CASSQESNQPQHF
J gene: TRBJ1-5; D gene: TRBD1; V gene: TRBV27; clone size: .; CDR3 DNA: TGTGCCAGCAGTGACAGGGGTCAGCCCCAGCATTTT; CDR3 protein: CASSDRGQPQHF
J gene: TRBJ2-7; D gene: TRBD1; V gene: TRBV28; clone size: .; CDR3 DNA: TGTGCCAGCAGTTCCGTACCGGGACAGAGGTACGAGCAGTACTTC; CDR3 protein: CASSSVPGQRYEQYF
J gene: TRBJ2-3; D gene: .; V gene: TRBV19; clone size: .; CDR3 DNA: TGTGCCAGTAGTATAGGGGATACGCAGTATTTT; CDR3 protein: CASSIGDTQYF
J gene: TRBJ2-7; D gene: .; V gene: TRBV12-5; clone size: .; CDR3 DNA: TGTGCTAGCCGGCCGAGGAGCTCCTACGAGCAGTACTTC; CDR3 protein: CASRPRSSYEQYF
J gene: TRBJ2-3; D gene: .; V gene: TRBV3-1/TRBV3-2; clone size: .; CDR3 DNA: TGTGCCAGCAGCCAAGAGCCTAGCGGCACAGATACGCAGTATTTT; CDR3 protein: CASSQEPSGTDTQYF
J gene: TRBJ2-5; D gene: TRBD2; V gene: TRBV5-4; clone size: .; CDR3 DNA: TGTGCCAGCAGCTTGTACGGGGGGGCTGGAGAGACCCAGTACTTC; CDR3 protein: CASSLYGGAGETQYF
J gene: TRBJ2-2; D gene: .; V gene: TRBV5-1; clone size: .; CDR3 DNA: TGCGCCAGCAGTATCAACACCGGGGAGCTGTTTTTT; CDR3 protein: CASSINTGELFF
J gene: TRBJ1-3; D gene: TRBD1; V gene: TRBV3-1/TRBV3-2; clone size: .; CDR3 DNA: TGTGCCAGCAGCCAAGACGTACAGGGGGCCCCGCGCTCTGGAAACACCATATATTTT; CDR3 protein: CASSQDVQGAPRSGNTIYF
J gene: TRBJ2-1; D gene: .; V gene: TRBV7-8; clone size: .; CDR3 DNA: TGTGCCAGCAGCTTCCGGGGGATTAGTGGTACGTTCTTC; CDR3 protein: CASSFRGISGTFF
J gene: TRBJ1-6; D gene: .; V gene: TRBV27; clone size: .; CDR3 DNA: TGTGCCAGCAGTTTATTTATCCCGGGCCTCAGCCTAAATAATTCACCCCTCCACTTT; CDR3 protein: CASSLFIPGLSLNNSPLHF
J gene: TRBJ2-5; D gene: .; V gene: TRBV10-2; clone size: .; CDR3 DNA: TGCGCCAGCAGTGAGTCAGGAGAGACCCAGTACTTC; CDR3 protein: CASSESGETQYF
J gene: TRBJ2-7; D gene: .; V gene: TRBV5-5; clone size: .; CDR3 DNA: TGTGCCAGCAGCGCTTTATACGAGCAGTACTTC; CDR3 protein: CASSALYEQYF
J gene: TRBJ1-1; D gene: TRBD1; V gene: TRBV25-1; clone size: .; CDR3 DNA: TGTGCCAGCAGTGAATCGAGCAGGGGGCTGTCAGCTTTCTTT; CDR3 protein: CASSESSRGLSAFF
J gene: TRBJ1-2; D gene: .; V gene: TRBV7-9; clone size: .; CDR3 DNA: TGTGCCAGCAGCTTACGACAGGAGGAAGACTATGGCTACACCTTC; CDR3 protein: CASSLRQEEDYGYTF
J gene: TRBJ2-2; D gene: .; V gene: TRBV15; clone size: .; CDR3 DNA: TGTGCCACCAGCAGCGGAGGGGGTAGAGGGATCGGGGAGCTGTTTTTT; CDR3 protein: CATSSGGGRGIGELFF
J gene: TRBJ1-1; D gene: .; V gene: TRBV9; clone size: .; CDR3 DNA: TGTGCCTCCGGCGGAATGAACACTGAAGCTTTCTTT; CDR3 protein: CASGGMNTEAFF
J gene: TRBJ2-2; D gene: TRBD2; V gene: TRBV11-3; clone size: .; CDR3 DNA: TGTGCCAGCAGGCTGGGACTAGCGGGGACCGGGGAGCTGTTTTTT; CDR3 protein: CASRLGLAGTGELFF